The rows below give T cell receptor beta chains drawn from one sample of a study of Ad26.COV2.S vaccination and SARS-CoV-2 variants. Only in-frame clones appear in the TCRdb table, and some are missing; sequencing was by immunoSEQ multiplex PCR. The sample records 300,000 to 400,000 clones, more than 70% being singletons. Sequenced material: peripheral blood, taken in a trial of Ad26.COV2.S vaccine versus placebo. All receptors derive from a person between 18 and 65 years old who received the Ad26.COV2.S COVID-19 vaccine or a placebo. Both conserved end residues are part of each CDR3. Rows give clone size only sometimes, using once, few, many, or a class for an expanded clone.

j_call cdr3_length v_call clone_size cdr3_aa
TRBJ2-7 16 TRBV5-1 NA CASSLARGGTYYEQYF
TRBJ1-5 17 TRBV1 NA CTSSQDYPRPRGQPQHF
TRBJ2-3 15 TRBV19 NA CASSIKRGTTDTQYF
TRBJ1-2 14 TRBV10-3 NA CAISEGARDYGYTF
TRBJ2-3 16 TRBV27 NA CASRMVWDKYTDTQYF
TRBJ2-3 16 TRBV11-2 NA CASSLSGSQTTDTQYF
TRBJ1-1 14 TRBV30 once CAWSVFGGDTEAFF
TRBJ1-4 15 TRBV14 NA CASSQQIRGREKLFF
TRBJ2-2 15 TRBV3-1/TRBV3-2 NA CASSQDPRDTGELFF
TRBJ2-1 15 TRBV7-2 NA CASSSTGRAYNEQFF
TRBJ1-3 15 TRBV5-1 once CASSNQGAQGNTIYF
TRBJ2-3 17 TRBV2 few CASSESWAGGRTDTQYF
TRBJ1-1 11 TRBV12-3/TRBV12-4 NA CASSYSNEAFF
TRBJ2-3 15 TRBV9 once CASSVGLSNPDTQYF
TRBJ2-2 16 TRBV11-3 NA CASSATLAGVAGELFF
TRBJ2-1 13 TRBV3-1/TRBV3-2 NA CASSQVAGGARFF
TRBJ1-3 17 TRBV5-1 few CASSLDVGTGQRNTIYF
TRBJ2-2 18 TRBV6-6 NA CASSLRALTGGITGELFF
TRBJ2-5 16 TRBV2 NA CASIAPRDWRFETQYF
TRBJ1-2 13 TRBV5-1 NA CASSLDRNYGYTF
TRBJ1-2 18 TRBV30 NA CAWLAGTGARWEDYGYTF
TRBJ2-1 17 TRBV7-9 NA CASSGKNRQSSYNEQFF